Below, 9 T cell receptor beta chains from the same sample are listed, as sequenced in a study of blood T cell repertoires in COVID-19. Repertoires were generated with immunoSEQ multiplex PCR, while TCRdb's copy carries only in-frame clones and drops some. The data hold about 47,000 clones, with approximately 86% observed a single time. The specimen was peripheral blood. The receptors here all came from a man aged 50 to 60 with active COVID-19.

The genes are TRBV5-1 and TRBJ1-1, with D unclear. Trimming shortened V by 2 bases and J by 1 base, and 6 bases separated the two germline ends. The CDR3 totals 13 residues. Germline values: CDR1 SGHRS, CDR2 YFSETQ. In DNA, the CDR3 is TGCGCCAGCAGCTTCGAGGGGAACACTGAAGCTTTCTTT. As protein: CASSFEGNTEAFF. Full variable domain (outside the CDR3, taken from reference TRBV5-1 and TRBJ1-1): KAGVTQTPRYLIKTRGQQVTLSCSPISGHRSVSWYQQTPGQGLQFLFEYFSETQRNKGNFPGRFSGRQFSNSRSEMNVSTLELGDSALYLCASSFEGNTEAFFGQGTRLTVV.

V usage is TRBV7-2 and J usage is TRBJ2-5; a possible D gene is TRBD1 (5 bases). This CDR3 spans 13 amino acids. Trimming removed 2 bases at V and 5 bases at J, with 9 bases between. Germline V CDR1 and CDR2: SGHTA, FQGNSA. The CDR3: CASSLYSGETQYF. The DNA for the CDR3 is TGTGCCAGCAGCTTATATTCAGGGGAGACCCAGTACTTC.

This clone appeared a single time. The V call is TRBV5-1, the J call TRBJ2-1; TRBD1 matches 9 bases. V lost 1 base to trimming and J lost 0 bases; unmatched junction nucleotides: 5. This CDR3 region has 17 residues. The germline CDR1 and CDR2 sequences are SGHRS and YFSETQ. The CDR3 loop is CASSLLGTGLSYNEQFF. DNA of the CDR3: TGCGCCAGCAGCTTGTTGGGGACAGGGCTCTCCTACAATGAGCAGTTCTTC.

The chain's CDR3 is CASSLRSTGGEQYF. The CDR3 coding sequence is TGTGCCAGCAGCTTAAGAAGTACAGGGGGCGAGCAGTACTTC. V gene TRBV7-2 combines with J gene TRBJ2-7, with 8 bases identical to TRBD1. Trimming took 2 bases from V and 6 from J; bases not matched to a gene: 6. Germline V CDR1 and CDR2: SGHTA, FQGNSA. The CDR3 runs to 14 residues.

The chain combines TRBV19 with TRBJ2-3; TRBD2 aligns across 9 bases. From germline, CDR1 is LNHDA and CDR2 SQIVND (reference sequence). The trim removed 7 bases at V and 6 bases at J, leaving 14 bases unmatched. CDR3 length: 16 amino acids. The DNA of the CDR3 is TGTGCCAGTACCAGCGCTGGTCTAGCGGGGTACGATACGCAGTATTTT. Amino acids: CASTSAGLAGYDTQYF. The variable domain in full, with the rest retrieved from reference TRBV19 and TRBJ2-3, is DGGITQSPKYLFRKEGQNVTLSCEQNLNHDAMYWYRQDPGQGLRLIYYSQIVNDFQKGDIAEGYSVSREKKESFPLTVTSAQKNPTAFYLCASTSAGLAGYDTQYFGPGTRLTVL.

The rearrangement joins TRBV6-5 to TRBJ2-7; 8 nucleotides agree with TRBD2. This CDR3 spans 14 amino acids. With V trimmed by 8 bases and J by 2 bases, 8 bases remained unmatched. Germline values: CDR1 MNHEY, CDR2 SVGAGI. CDR3 DNA: TGTGCCAGCGCAAGCGGGAGAAGAGCCTACGAGCAGTACGTC. It is translated as CASASGRRAYEQYV.

The J gene is TRBJ1-3, the V gene TRBV7-9, with TRBD1 matching 8 bases. The CDR3 totals 18 residues. The V and J ends lost 5 bases and 4 bases, in that order; junction bases with no gene match: 16. Looked up from germline, CDR1 is SEHNR and CDR2 is FQNEAQ (reference sequence). For the CDR3, the DNA is TGTGCCAGCAGCCACCCGGGACAGGAGGCGACCGGAGGAAACACCATATATTTT. Protein sequence: CASSHPGQEATGGNTIYF.

The chain has TRBV2 and TRBJ2-1; D is perhaps TRBD2 (6 bases). Deletions cut 4 bases from V and 5 bases from J, with 12 bases between. CDR1 SNHLY and CDR2 FYNNEI come from the germline V gene. This CDR3 spans 14 amino acids. As DNA, the CDR3 is TGTGCCAGCAGTGGACTAGTAGGCCACAATGAGCAGTTCTTC. It encodes CASSGLVGHNEQFF. Combining the CDR3 with reference TRBV2 and TRBJ2-1 gives the whole variable domain EPEVTQTPSHQVTQMGQEVILRCVPISNHLYFYWYRQILGQKVEFLVSFYNNEISEKSEIFDDQFSVERPDGSNFTLKIRSTKLEDSAMYFCASSGLVGHNEQFFGPGTRLTVL.

The chain recombines TRBV5-5 with TRBJ2-3; TRBD2 agrees at 9 bases. V trimming: 1 base; J trimming: 10 bases; junction bases outside the gene matches: 13. Germline-derived CDR1 and CDR2 are SGHKS and YYEKEE (reference sequence). The CDR3 has 16 residues. The CDR3, as DNA: TGTGCCAGCAGCTTGACGGCTAGCGGGATCGGGGGGGCGCAGTATTTT. As protein: CASSLTASGIGGAQYF.